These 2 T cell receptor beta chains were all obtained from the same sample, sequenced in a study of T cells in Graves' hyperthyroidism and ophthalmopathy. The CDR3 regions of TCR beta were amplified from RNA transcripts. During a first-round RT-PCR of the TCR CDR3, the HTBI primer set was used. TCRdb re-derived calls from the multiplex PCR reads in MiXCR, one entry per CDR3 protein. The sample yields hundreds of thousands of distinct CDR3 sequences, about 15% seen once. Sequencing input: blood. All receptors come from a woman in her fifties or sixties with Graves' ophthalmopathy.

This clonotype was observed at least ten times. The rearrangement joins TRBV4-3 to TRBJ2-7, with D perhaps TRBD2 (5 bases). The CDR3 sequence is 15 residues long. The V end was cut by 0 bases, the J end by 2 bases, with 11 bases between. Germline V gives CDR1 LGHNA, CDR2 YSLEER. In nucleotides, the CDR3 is TGCGCCAGCAGCCAAGATAGTCAGGAGGCCTACGAGCAGTACTTC. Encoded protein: CASSQDSQEAYEQYF.

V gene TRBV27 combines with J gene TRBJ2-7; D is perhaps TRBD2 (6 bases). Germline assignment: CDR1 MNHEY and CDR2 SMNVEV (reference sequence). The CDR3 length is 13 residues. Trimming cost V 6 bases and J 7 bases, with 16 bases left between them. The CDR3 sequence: CASRISGAQEQYF. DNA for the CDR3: TGTGCCAGCAGAATTAGCGGCGCGCAGGAGCAGTACTTC.